Following are 15 T cell receptor beta chains from one sample sequenced in a study of blood T cell repertoires in COVID-19. Sequencing was performed with immunoSEQ multiplex PCR; in TCRdb, only in-frame clones are kept and a portion is missing. The table includes some 390,000 clones, 70% to 90% detected once. The source material was peripheral blood. These receptors were obtained from a woman between 40 and 50 years old with COVID-19, enrolled during active disease.

Only one count was recorded for this clone. This chain uses TRBV3-1 (or the pseudogene TRBV3-2) with TRBJ2-7; 9 bases match TRBD1. CDR3 length: 15 residues. V lost 1 base to trimming and J lost 4 bases; unmatched junction nucleotides: 5. Germline CDR1 LGHDT, CDR2 YNNKEL (reference sequence). The CDR3 nucleotides are TGTGCCAGCAGCCAAGCCCCGGGACAGGGTTACGAGCAGTACTTC. Translation: CASSQAPGQGYEQYF.

The chain combines TRBV6-2 or TRBV6-3 with TRBJ2-5, with D perhaps TRBD2 (5 bases). The CDR3 extends over 14 amino acids. Germline values: CDR1 MNHEY, CDR2 SVGEGT. With 5 bases removed from V and 1 base from J, the gap between germline ends came to 11 bases. The CDR3 DNA sequence: TGTGCCAGCAGTGTACGGGAAGTCCAAGAGACCCAGTACTTC. It encodes CASSVREVQETQYF.

This clone was counted a single time. The chain couples TRBV2 to TRBJ2-7; D unclear. The germline V gene encodes CDR1 SNHLY and CDR2 FYNNEI. The CDR3 consists of 18 residues. V was trimmed by 5 bases and J by 5 bases, leaving 28 bases between them. CDR3 nucleotide sequence: TGTGCCAGCAGTCTCGCCCCTCCCCTAATCAAACCCCTCAACGAGCAGTACTTC. The encoded protein is CASSLAPPLIKPLNEQYF.

The rearrangement uses TRBV24-1 and TRBJ1-5; D ambiguous. This CDR3 has 14 amino acids. CDR1 KGHDR and CDR2 SFDVKD come from the germline V gene. V was trimmed by 1 base and J by 1 base, leaving 4 bases between them. The CDR3 region has the DNA TGTGCCACCAGTGATTTTTTAAGCAATCAGCCCCAGCATTTT. It specifies CATSDFLSNQPQHF.

This chain joins TRBV7-2 and TRBJ2-7; TRBD1 matches 9 bases. Germline trimming cut 6 bases from V and 6 bases from J; bases unmatched to any gene: 3. Germline V CDR1 and CDR2: SGHTA, FQGNSA. The CDR3 runs to 12 residues. CDR3: CASSRQGGEQYF. The CDR3 DNA sequence: TGTGCCAGCAGTCGACAGGGGGGCGAGCAGTACTTC.

This chain links TRBV6-2 or TRBV6-3 with TRBJ2-1; D is unclear. The CDR3 has 11 amino acids. V lost 6 bases and J lost 9, with 9 bases in between. Looked up from germline, CDR1 is MNHEY and CDR2 is SVGEGT. In DNA form, the CDR3 reads TGTGCCAGCAGCCCCCCCGGTGAGCAGTTCTTC. Encoded protein: CASSPPGEQFF.

This sequence joins TRBV6-4 and TRBJ2-2, with TRBD1 as a possible D gene (6 bases). CDR1 and CDR2 (germline): MRHNA, SNTAGT. Trimming took off 2 bases at V and 3 bases at J, with 10 bases between the two ends. The CDR3 contains 15 residues. The CDR3 reads CASSDRGGDTGELFF. The CDR3 DNA sequence: TGTGCCAGCAGTGACCGAGGGGGTGACACCGGGGAGCTGTTTTTT.

The chain is built from TRBV5-1 and TRBJ2-1, with 9 bases that match TRBD2. The CDR3 is 16 amino acids. Germline CDR1 reads SGHRS; CDR2 reads YFSETQ. Trimming removed 0 bases from V and 7 bases from J; junction bases left unmatched: 8. The CDR3 protein is CASSLVAGGPKNEQFF. The DNA for the CDR3 is TGCGCCAGCAGCTTGGTGGCGGGAGGGCCGAAGAATGAGCAGTTCTTC.

This chain uses TRBV13 with TRBJ2-1; 12 bases agree with TRBD2. The junction had 6 bases not matched to a gene; V was cut back by 5 bases and J by 7 bases. CDR3 length: 15 amino acids. Germline V lookup: CDR1 PRHDT, CDR2 FYEKMQ (reference sequence). The DNA for the CDR3 is TGTGCCAGCAGCCCCACTAGCGGGGGGCGTAATGAGCAGTTCTTC. Translation gives CASSPTSGGRNEQFF.

J is TRBJ1-5 and V is TRBV30; TRBD1 matches 9 bases. CDR1 is GTSNPN, CDR2 SVGIG, per germline (reference sequence). This CDR3 comprises 14 residues. The trim removed 1 base at V and 5 bases at J, leaving 3 bases unmatched. Here the CDR3 DNA reads TGTGCCTGGAGTGCCTGGACAGGGGATCAGCCCCAGCATTTT. This translates into CAWSAWTGDQPQHF.

The chain employs TRBV20-1 and TRBJ1-1; D is undetermined. The CDR3 covers 10 residues. V was clipped by 6 bases and J by 7 bases, with 9 bases between them. CDR1 is DFQATT, CDR2 SNEGSKA, per germline (reference sequence). The CDR3 loop is CSARVVEAFF. DNA for the CDR3: TGCAGTGCCCGTGTAGTTGAAGCTTTCTTT.

Only one count was recorded for this clone. The V call is TRBV6-2 or TRBV6-3, the J call TRBJ2-2; D is perhaps TRBD1 (6 bases). CDR3 size: 16 residues. Per the germline V gene, CDR1 is MNHEY and CDR2 is SVGEGT. V gave up 2 bases and J gave up 0 bases, with 10 bases separating them. The CDR3, as DNA: TGTGCCAGCAGTTACACCGGGACACCGAACACCGGGGAGCTGTTTTTT. Translation: CASSYTGTPNTGELFF.

CDR3 DNA sequence: TGTGCCAGCAGCTTGGCAGGGGGAGTGGCCGGGGAGCTGTTTTTT. It specifies CASSLAGGVAGELFF. The chain combines TRBV11-1 with TRBJ2-2; 7 bases align to TRBD1. The trim removed 3 bases at V and 6 bases at J, leaving 7 bases unmatched. Germline V CDR1 and CDR2: SGHAT, FQDESV (reference sequence). The CDR3 is made up of 15 amino acids.

The chain carries TRBV19 and TRBJ2-5; D remains ambiguous. Trimming shortened V by 1 base and J by 5 bases, and 8 bases separated the two germline ends. CDR3 length: 13 amino acids. The germline CDR1 and CDR2 sequences are LNHDA and SQIVND (reference sequence). In nucleotides, the CDR3 is TGTGCCAGTAGTATAGTTAGTTTGGAGACCCAGTACTTC. Encoded protein: CASSIVSLETQYF.

The chain has TRBV28 and TRBJ1-1; no clear D gene. The CDR3 consists of 14 residues. Germline V gene lookup returns CDR1 MDHEN and CDR2 SYDVKM. Between the trimmed V and J ends, which lost 5 bases and 2 bases, there was a span of 12 bases. For the CDR3, the DNA is TGTGCCAGCAGTGGTCAGGTGTTCAACACTGAAGCTTTCTTT. Its translation is CASSGQVFNTEAFF.